This TCR beta chain came from a study of tumor and adjacent non-tumor tissue in lung cancer. Across the whole study: Patients comprised about a dozen adenocarcinoma, a couple of squamous cell carcinoma and 1 small cell lung cancer.

The germline V gene has CDR1 GTSNPN and CDR2 SVGIG (reference sequence). V was shortened by 7 bases and J by 1 base, with 11 bases between the two germline ends. The CDR3 covers 13 residues. For this clonotype: Without the conserved terminal phenylalanine or tryptophan, this CDR3 likely stems from a read error.

The library came from three nested PCR rounds adapted from ARM-PCR protocols. TCRdb reprocessed the multiplex PCR reads via MiXCR and lists one record per CDR3 protein. The sample lists about 140,000 distinct CDR3 sequences; around 66% were seen once. This sample's RNA came from whole unsorted tissue. This rearrangement joins TRBV30 to TRBJ1-3; the D is unclear. Sequencing used lung tumor tissue. The receptor was isolated from a man between 60 and 75 years old with small cell lung cancer. As DNA, the CDR3 is TGTGCCTTGAACACGGGGTCTGGAAACACCATATATTCT. As protein: CALNTGSGNTIYS.